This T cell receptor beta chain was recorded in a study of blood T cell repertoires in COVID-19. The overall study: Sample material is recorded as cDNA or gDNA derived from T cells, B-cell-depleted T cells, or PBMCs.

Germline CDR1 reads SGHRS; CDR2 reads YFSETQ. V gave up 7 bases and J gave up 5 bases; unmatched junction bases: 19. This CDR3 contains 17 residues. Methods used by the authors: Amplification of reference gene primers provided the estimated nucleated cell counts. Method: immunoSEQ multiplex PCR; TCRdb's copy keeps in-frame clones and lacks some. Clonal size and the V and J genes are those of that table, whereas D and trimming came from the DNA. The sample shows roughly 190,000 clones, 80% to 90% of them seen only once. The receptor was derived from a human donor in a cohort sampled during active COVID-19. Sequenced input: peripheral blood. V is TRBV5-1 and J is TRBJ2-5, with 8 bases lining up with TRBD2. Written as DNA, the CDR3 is TGCGCCAGCTCGGCAGATCAAGCGGGGGTCCGGGGTGAGACCCAGTACTTC. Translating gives CASSADQAGVRGETQYF.